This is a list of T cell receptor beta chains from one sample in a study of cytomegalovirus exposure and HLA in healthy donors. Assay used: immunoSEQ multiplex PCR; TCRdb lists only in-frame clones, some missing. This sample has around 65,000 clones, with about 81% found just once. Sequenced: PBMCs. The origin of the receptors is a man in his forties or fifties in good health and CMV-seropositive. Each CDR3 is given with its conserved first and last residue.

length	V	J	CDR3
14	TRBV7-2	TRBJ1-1	CASSSTGKGNEAFF
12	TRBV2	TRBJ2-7	CASSARPYEQYF
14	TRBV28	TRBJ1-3	CASRSWGAGNTIYF
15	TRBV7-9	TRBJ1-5	CASSLDRGSNQPQHF
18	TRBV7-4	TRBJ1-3	CASSLAGTVSGSGNTIYF
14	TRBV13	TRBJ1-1	CASSLGSPGLGAFF
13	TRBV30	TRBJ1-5	CAWSLDRDQPQHF
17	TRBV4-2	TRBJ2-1	CDSSQDMILLIYNEQFF
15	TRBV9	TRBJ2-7	CDSSSQGPSSYQQCF
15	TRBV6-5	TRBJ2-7	CASSLLAGGTYEQYF
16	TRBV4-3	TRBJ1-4	CASSPRQGATNEKLFF
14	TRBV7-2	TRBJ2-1	CASRTRAGGGEQFF
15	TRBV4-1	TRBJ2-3	CASSRETGATDTQYF
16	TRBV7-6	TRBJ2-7	CASSLEASGGTYEQYF
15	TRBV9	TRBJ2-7	CASSVGQDVSYEQYF
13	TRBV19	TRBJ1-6	CASSIDWASPLHF
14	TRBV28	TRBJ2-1	CASRLAGGPDEQFF
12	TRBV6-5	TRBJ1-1	CASSYGGTEAFF
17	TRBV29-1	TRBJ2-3	CSVEDSFDSLGADTQYF
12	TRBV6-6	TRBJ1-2	CASSLQGTGYTF
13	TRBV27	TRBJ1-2	CASRLQGDYGYTF
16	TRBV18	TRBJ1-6	CASSRDRPSYNSPLHF
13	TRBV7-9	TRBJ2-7	CASSLAGTGERYF
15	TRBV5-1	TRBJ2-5	CASSWTSGGKETQYF
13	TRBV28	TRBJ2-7	CASSDRVPYEQYF
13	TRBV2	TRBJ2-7	CASSEAAYYEQYF
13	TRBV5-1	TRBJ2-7	CASSLAGVREQYF
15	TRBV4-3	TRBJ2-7	CASSHSGGGVYEQYF
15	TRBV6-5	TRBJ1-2	CASSYSGAGYDGYTF
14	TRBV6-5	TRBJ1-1	CASSLTGTGSEAFF
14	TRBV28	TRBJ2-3	CASSSLASGDTQYF
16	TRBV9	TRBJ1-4	CASSVGQQGKNEKLFF
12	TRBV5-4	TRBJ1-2	CASSKQGGGYTF
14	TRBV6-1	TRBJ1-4	CASSSTATNEKLFF
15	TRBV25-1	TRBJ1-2	CASSLTGEGYYGYTF
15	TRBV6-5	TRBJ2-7	CASRDAGGHAYEQYF
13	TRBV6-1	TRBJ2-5	CASTPGGEGTQYF
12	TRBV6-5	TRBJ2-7	CASSYDRYEQYF
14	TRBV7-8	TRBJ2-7	CASSSRDRGLEQYF
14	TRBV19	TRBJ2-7	CASQPGGVSYEQYF
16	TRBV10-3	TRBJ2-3	CAISERVSGITDTQYF
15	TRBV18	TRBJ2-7	CASSPDRGQVHEQYF
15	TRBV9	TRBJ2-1	CASSVYGQNYNEQFF
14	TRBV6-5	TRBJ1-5	CASNNGGSRQPQHF
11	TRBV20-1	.	CSARGGNEQYF
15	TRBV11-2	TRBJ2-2	CASRYWEVGTGELFF
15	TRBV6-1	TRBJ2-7	CASSEIGPSFYEQSF
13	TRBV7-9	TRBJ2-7	CSSSLASGDEQYF
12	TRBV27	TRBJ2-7	CASSLQGDEQYF